Below, 7 T cell receptor beta chains from the same sample are listed, as sequenced in a study of blood T cell repertoires in COVID-19. Method: immunoSEQ multiplex PCR; TCRdb's copy keeps in-frame clones and lacks some. The data contain about 64,000 clones, over 75% of them singletons. Sequences were obtained from peripheral blood. These receptors all come from a woman older than 75 with active COVID-19.

This sequence joins TRBV4-2 and TRBJ1-2; the D gene is possibly TRBD1 (6 bases). The CDR3 contains 14 residues. V gave up 1 base and J gave up 2 bases, with 8 bases separating them. The germline gives CDR1 LGHNA, CDR2 YNFKEQ. The CDR3 DNA reads as TGTGCCAGCAGCCAAGCCGACAGGAACTATGGCTACACCTTC. Its translation is CASSQADRNYGYTF.

This clone appeared a single time. The chain carries TRBV19 and TRBJ2-5; 15 bases agree with TRBD2. V was clipped by 4 bases and J by 5 bases; unmatched bases: 5. From germline, CDR1 is LNHDA and CDR2 SQIVND (reference sequence). The CDR3 has 16 amino acids. The DNA for the CDR3 is TGTGCCAGTAGTACCGGGACTAGCGGGAGGTGGGAGACCCAGTACTTC. Encoded protein: CASSTGTSGRWETQYF.

This clone occurred a few times. The V call is TRBV28, the J call TRBJ2-5, with 10 bases fitting TRBD1. Germline lookup yields CDR1 MDHEN and CDR2 SYDVKM. V lost 4 bases, J lost 2 bases, and 4 bases stayed unmatched. The CDR3 length is 15 residues. The CDR3 reads CASSWGTGDQETQYF. CDR3 DNA: TGTGCCAGCAGTTGGGGGACAGGGGATCAAGAGACCCAGTACTTC.

The chain joins TRBV4-2 to TRBJ2-5; D is perhaps TRBD1 (6 bases). V dropped 0 bases and J dropped 5 bases, with 16 bases sitting between them. The CDR3 length is 16 residues. The germline V gene has CDR1 LGHNA and CDR2 YNFKEQ. The CDR3 region has the DNA TGTGCCAGCAGCCAAGATATGGGGGCTAGTTGGGAGACCCAGTACTTC. Protein product: CASSQDMGASWETQYF.

The genes are TRBV5-1 and TRBJ2-2; D not resolved. The CDR3 has 15 amino acids. The ends were cut back, 3 bases at V and 0 bases at J, with 9 bases in the middle. The germline V gene encodes CDR1 SGHRS and CDR2 YFSETQ. The DNA of the CDR3 is TGCGCCAGCAGCTACATCCAAACGAACACCGGGGAGCTGTTTTTT. The encoded protein is CASSYIQTNTGELFF.

This chain connects TRBV30 to TRBJ2-7; a weak D match, TRBD1 (6 bases). The length of the CDR3 is 12 residues. The germline gives CDR1 GTSNPN, CDR2 SVGIG (reference sequence). Trimming took off 5 bases at V and 2 bases at J, with 10 bases between the two ends. CDR3 DNA sequence: TGTGCCTGGGCCGGGACAACCTACGAGCAGTACTTC. Protein: CAWAGTTYEQYF.

The gene calls are TRBV6-1 and TRBJ1-5; 8 nucleotides match TRBD1. There are 16 residues in the CDR3. Germline V gene lookup returns CDR1 MNHNS and CDR2 SASEGT. J was trimmed by 6 bases and V by 1 base; bases with no gene match: 8. The CDR3, as DNA: TGTGCCAGCAGTGAAGAGGTCAGGGGGCCGCGTCAGCCCCAGCATTTT. Translating gives CASSEEVRGPRQPQHF.